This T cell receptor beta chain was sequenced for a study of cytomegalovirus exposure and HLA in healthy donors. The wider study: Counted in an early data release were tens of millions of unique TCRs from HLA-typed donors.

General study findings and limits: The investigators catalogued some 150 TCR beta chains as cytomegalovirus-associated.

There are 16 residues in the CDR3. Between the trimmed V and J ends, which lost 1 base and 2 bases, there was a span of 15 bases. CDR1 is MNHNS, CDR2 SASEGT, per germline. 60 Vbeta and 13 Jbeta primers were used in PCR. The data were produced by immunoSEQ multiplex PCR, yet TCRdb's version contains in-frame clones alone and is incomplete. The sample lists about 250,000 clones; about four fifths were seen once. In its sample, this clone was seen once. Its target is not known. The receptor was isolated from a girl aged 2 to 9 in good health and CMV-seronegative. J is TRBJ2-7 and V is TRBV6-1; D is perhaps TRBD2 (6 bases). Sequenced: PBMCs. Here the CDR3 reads CASSEVGASETYEQYF. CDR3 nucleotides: TGTGCCAGCAGTGAAGTAGGGGCTAGCGAGACCTACGAGCAGTACTTC.